The rows below give T cell receptor beta chains drawn from one sample of a study of cytomegalovirus exposure and HLA in healthy donors. Data came from immunoSEQ multiplex PCR; TCRdb stores just in-frame clones and leaves some out. Of roughly 240,000 clones in the sample, around four fifths are singletons; the top ten hold approximately 0.47%. Material for sequencing was PBMCs. These receptors were taken from a boy younger than 18 in good health and CMV-seronegative. The CDR3 runs from the conserved cysteine through the conserved F or W. A D gene is named only where the DNA matches it firmly. Not every row has a clone size; where given, it reads once, few, many or a size class.

d_call	j_call	clone_size	v_call	cdr3_nt	cdr3_aa
TRBD2	TRBJ2-2	few	TRBV4-2	TGTGCCAGCAGCAAAGGACTAGCGGGAGCGAACACCGGGGAGCTGTTTTTT	CASSKGLAGANTGELFF
TRBD2	TRBJ2-3	-	TRBV2	TGTGCCAGCAGCCATCGCGGGGGGAGTCCCACAGATACGCAGTATTTT	CASSHRGGSPTDTQYF
TRBD1	TRBJ1-2	-	TRBV6-1	TGTGCCAGCAGTGAGGGACAGGGCTATGGCTACACCTTC	CASSEGQGYGYTF
-	TRBJ1-6	-	TRBV14	TGTGCCAGCAGCCATGGCGGATATTCACCCCTCCACTTT	CASSHGGYSPLHF
-	TRBJ1-3	-	TRBV9	TGTGCCAGCAGCGTGGGATTACAGGCAACAGGAAACACCATATATTTT	CASSVGLQATGNTIYF
-	TRBJ2-3	-	TRBV7-9	TGTGCCAGCAGCCAGTTACTCACAGGGCTTGAAGTGACAGATACGCAGTATTTT	CASSQLLTGLEVTDTQYF
-	TRBJ2-2	-	TRBV11-2	TGTGCCAGCAGCTTGTCTCCAGGGGTGGTCGGGGAGCTGTTTTTT	CASSLSPGVVGELFF
TRBD1	TRBJ1-2	-	TRBV5-4	TGTGCCAGCAGCTCGTCCGGGACAGGGGCCTATGGCTACACCTTC	CASSSSGTGAYGYTF
-	TRBJ2-1	-	TRBV1	TGCACCAGCGCGCGGGGCGGTACCTACAATGAGCAGTTCTTC	CTSARGGTYNEQFF
TRBD1	TRBJ1-2	-	TRBV19	TGTGCCAGTAGTCCTGACAGGGGGAACTATGGCTACACCTTC	CASSPDRGNYGYTF
-	TRBJ2-1	once	TRBV5-1	TGCGCCAGCAGCTCCCTGACAGACGTCACCTACAATGAGCAGTTCTTC	CASSSLTDVTYNEQFF
TRBD2	TRBJ2-5	-	TRBV2	TGTGCCAGCGGGGGGTACACTAGCGGGGGTGAGACCCAGTACTTC	CASGGYTSGGETQYF
TRBD1	TRBJ2-7	-	TRBV5-5	TGTGCCAGCAGCTTGAGGACAGGGGGATTAAGCGGTGCAGCCTACGAGCAGTACTTC	CASSLRTGGLSGAAYEQYF
TRBD1	TRBJ1-3	-	TRBV18	TGTGCCAGCTCAACTCAAAGGACAGGGTCTGGAAACACCATATATTTT	CASSTQRTGSGNTIYF
-	TRBJ1-2	-	TRBV30	TGTGCCTGGAGCTCCCGGGGTAGGCATGGCTACACCTTC	CAWSSRGRHGYTF
TRBD1	TRBJ1-2	-	TRBV5-1	TGCGCCAGCAGCCTTCAGTTGGACAGGGGGCAAAGCGGCTACACCTTC	CASSLQLDRGQSGYTF
-	TRBJ1-6	few	TRBV5-1	TGCGCCAGCAGCTGGGAAGCCGGGACCTATAATTCACCCCTCCACTTT	CASSWEAGTYNSPLHF
-	TRBJ1-2	-	TRBV19	TGTGCCAGTAGTTTATGGGACACCTATGGCTACACCTTC	CASSLWDTYGYTF
TRBD1	TRBJ1-5	-	TRBV19	TGTGCCAGTAGTTGGGACAGGGGCAATCAGCCCCAGCATTTT	CASSWDRGNQPQHF
TRBD1	TRBJ2-7	-	TRBV2	TGTGCCAGCAGTCCCGACAGGGGTTACGAGCAGTACTTC	CASSPDRGYEQYF
TRBD2	TRBJ2-2	-	TRBV6-4	TGTGCCAGCAGGGGACTAGCGGGAGCCGGGGAGCTGTTTTTT	CASRGLAGAGELFF
TRBD1	TRBJ1-4	-	TRBV6-1	TGTGCCACCTTTGACAGGGGGTATGAAAAACTGTTTTTT	CATFDRGYEKLFF
TRBD2	TRBJ2-7	-	TRBV5-1	TGCGCTAGCAGCTTGGCCGCTAGCGGGAGTGGGGAGCAGTACTTC	CASSLAASGSGEQYF
TRBD1	TRBJ1-2	-	TRBV5-5	TGTGCCAGCAGCTGGTCCGGGACAGGGGATTATGGCTACACCTTC	CASSWSGTGDYGYTF
-	TRBJ1-1	-	TRBV7-9	TGTGCCAGCAGCTCTAGGGGAAAGGGCACTGAAGCTTTCTTT	CASSSRGKGTEAFF
TRBD1	TRBJ1-1	-	TRBV2	TGTGCCAGCAGTCTCCTCCGGGACAGGGGCTCTGAAGCTTTCTTT	CASSLLRDRGSEAFF
TRBD2	TRBJ2-5	few	TRBV29-1	TGCAGCGGTTACGACGGACTAGTAAAGACCCAGTACTTC	CSGYDGLVKTQYF
-	TRBJ2-5	-	TRBV11-3	TGTGCCAGCAGCCCGGGACCTAGGAGGGGAGGGACCCAGTACTTC	CASSPGPRRGGTQYF
-	TRBJ1-2	-	TRBV6-1	TGTGCCAGCAACCGGGTCCAGTGGGGCTACACCTTC	CASNRVQWGYTF
-	TRBJ1-2	-	TRBV5-1	TGCGCCAGCAGCATCCAGGCCAGGTCCTATGGCTACACCTTC	CASSIQARSYGYTF
-	TRBJ2-5	-	TRBV11-3	TGTGCCAGCAGCACAGGCTCGGGACTGCAAGAGACCCAGTACTTC	CASSTGSGLQETQYF
TRBD2	TRBJ2-1	-	TRBV5-4	TGTGCCAGCAGCTTGGGGACTAGCGGGGGATCCTACAATGAGCAGTTCTTC	CASSLGTSGGSYNEQFF
TRBD1	TRBJ1-2	-	TRBV27	TGTGCCAGCAGTTTATGGGGACAGGGGGCTTTTGGCTACACCTTC	CASSLWGQGAFGYTF
-	TRBJ2-7	-	TRBV10-1	TGCGCCAGCAGTGGCGACTCCTACGAGCAGTACTTC	CASSGDSYEQYF
-	TRBJ2-1	-	TRBV2	TGTGCCAGCACGGGGGAGCTAGCCTACAATGAGCAGTTCTTC	CASTGELAYNEQFF
TRBD2	TRBJ2-3	few	TRBV5-4	TGTGCCAGCAGATCAAGTACCGGGACTAGCGGCACAGATACGCAGTATTTT	CASRSSTGTSGTDTQYF
-	TRBJ2-6	-	TRBV5-1	TGCGCCAGCAGCGGTGGGGGGGCAAAGTCTGGGGCCAACGTCCTGACTTTC	CASSGGGAKSGANVLTF
-	TRBJ2-3	-	TRBV5-6	TGTGCCAGCAGCTTTGGAGGATCGCAGTATTTT	CASSFGGSQYF
TRBD2	TRBJ2-5	-	TRBV5-5	TGTGCCAGCAGGGGGGGGACTAGCCACTTC	CASRGGTSHF
TRBD1	TRBJ1-1	-	TRBV5-1	TGCGCCAGCAGCCCCACCGGGACAGGTGAGAAAGCTTTCTTT	CASSPTGTGEKAFF
TRBD1	TRBJ2-6	few	TRBV5-4	TGTGCCAGCAGCAGCAACACCGGGACAGGGGACTCTGGGGCCAACGTCCTGACTTTC	CASSSNTGTGDSGANVLTF
-	TRBJ1-4	few	TRBV5-6	TGTGCCAGCAGCTTGGGAGGGAGTAATGAAAAACTGTTTTTT	CASSLGGSNEKLFF
-	TRBJ2-3	-	TRBV30	TGTGCCTGGAGTGCCTCGTTGGATACGCAGTATTTT	CAWSASLDTQYF
-	TRBJ1-1	-	TRBV10-3	TGTGCCATCAGCGCGGGAACGAAAACTGAAGCTTTCTTT	CAISAGTKTEAFF
-	TRBJ1-1	-	TRBV11-2	TGTGCCAGCAGCCGCCACGGCAGGGCGAACACTGAAGCTTTCTTT	CASSRHGRANTEAFF